This TCR beta chain was captured by sequencing in a study of radiation and T cells in renal cell carcinoma. General study results and limits: No pretreatment tumor biopsies were available for baseline clonotypes. Top tumor clonotypes rose in blood 2 weeks post-radiation, then contracted.

The protocol was immunoSEQ multiplex PCR, while the TCRdb copy is restricted to in-frame clones and leaves out a portion. The profile shows about 150,000 clones, about 85% of them singletons. Germline loops: CDR1 LGHNA, CDR2 YSLEER. The V segment lost 1 base and the J segment 4 bases; nucleotides outside the gene matches: 15. This CDR3 has 20 residues. This clone came up once. Its antigen is currently unknown. Time point described: baseline pretreatment blood. Treatment denoted: 15 Gy SBRT to primary tumor, nephrectomy 4 weeks later. Radiation-treated patients gave blood at baseline, week 2 and week 4. The tumor was a clear cell renal cell carcinoma.

Sample: blood, taken from a patient whose treatment included radiotherapy and nephrectomy. The receptor was isolated from a woman between 65 and 79 years old with renal cell carcinoma. This chain joins TRBV4-3 and TRBJ2-7, with TRBD2 identical over 14 bases. The DNA of the CDR3 is TGCGCCAGCAGCCAAGTCAGGGGACTAGCGGGGGATGCCTATCAGTACGAGCAGTACTTC. It codes for CASSQVRGLAGDAYQYEQYF.